The 11 T cell receptor beta chains in this list originate from one sample, sequenced in a study of blood T cell repertoires in COVID-19. TCRdb's table, derived via immunoSEQ multiplex PCR, lists solely in-frame clones and lacks some. The data contain approximately 120,000 clones, around 90% of them singletons. Sequenced sample: peripheral blood. The source of these receptors is a man aged 50-60 years with COVID-19, enrolled during active disease.

This sequence joins TRBV21-1 and TRBJ1-1. TRBV21-1 is a pseudogene locus. The CDR3 contains 16 residues. For the CDR3, the DNA is TGTGCCAGCAGCAAAGGGCTTCGGAGGGGAAACACTGAAGCTTTCTTT. Translated, it gives CASSKGLRRGNTEAFF.

This chain links TRBV6-5 with TRBJ1-1; D is perhaps TRBD1 (5 bases). The CDR3 totals 14 residues. Germline V lookup: CDR1 MNHEY, CDR2 SVGAGI. V was trimmed by 2 bases and J by 2 bases, leaving 9 bases between them. CDR3 sequence (DNA): TGTGCCAGCAGTTACGATGGGGCAAACACTGAAGCTTTCTTT. Residues: CASSYDGANTEAFF.

The chain joins TRBV5-4 to TRBJ2-4, with 7 bases that match TRBD2. Germline loops: CDR1 SGHNT, CDR2 YYREEE (reference sequence). The CDR3 runs to 16 residues. The trim removed 4 bases at V and 0 bases at J, leaving 7 bases unmatched. The CDR3 region has the DNA TGTGCCAGCAGCCCTCAGCGGGAACTAGCCAAAAACATTCAGTACTTC. Protein: CASSPQRELAKNIQYF.

The chain recombines TRBV5-6 with TRBJ2-2; 10 bases agree with TRBD2. This CDR3 has 18 residues. V shed 5 bases and J 5 bases; nucleotides not matched to a gene: 15. Germline lookup yields CDR1 SGHDT and CDR2 YYEEEE. The CDR3 here is CASSRGTSETWGTGELFF. The CDR3 DNA is TGTGCCAGCAGTCGGGGGACTAGCGAGACTTGGGGGACCGGGGAGCTGTTTTTT. The whole variable domain, filled in from reference TRBV5-6 and TRBJ2-2, reads DAGVTQSPTHLIKTRGQQVTLRCSPKSGHDTVSWYQQALGQGPQFIFQYYEEEERQRGNFPDRFSGHQFPNYSSELNVNALLLGDSALYLCASSRGTSETWGTGELFFGEGSRLTVL.

The chain joins TRBV9 to TRBJ2-4, with TRBD2 as a possible D gene (5 bases). Trimming took 4 bases from V and 0 from J, leaving 14 bases between them. Germline V CDR1 and CDR2: SGDLS, YYNGEE. This CDR3 has 16 residues. The chain's CDR3 is CASSPQMDLAKNIQYF. The CDR3 bases are TGTGCCAGCAGCCCTCAGATGGACTTAGCCAAAAACATTCAGTACTTC.

The chain uses TRBV7-9 and TRBJ2-5; D is unresolved. CDR1 is SEHNR and CDR2 is FQNEAQ in the germline V gene (reference sequence). The V and J ends lost 5 bases and 2 bases respectively, with 9 bases between them. This CDR3 is built from 13 residues. The CDR3 protein is CASSTTEQETQYF. Here the CDR3 DNA reads TGTGCCAGCAGCACGACGGAGCAAGAGACCCAGTACTTC.

V and J are TRBV5-5 and TRBJ2-1, with 8 bases lining up with TRBD2. This CDR3 has 20 residues. Germline V gene sequence: CDR1 SGHKS, CDR2 YYEKEE (reference sequence). The ends lost 1 base at V and 0 bases at J; junction bases unmatched: 15. The CDR3 DNA is TGTGCCAGCAGCTTGTGGCTAGCGGGCCGGATCCTTAGCTCCTACAATGAGCAGTTCTTC. Translated: CASSLWLAGRILSSYNEQFF.

This clone was observed a single time. The rearrangement links TRBV7-8 to TRBJ2-7; the match to TRBD1 covers 9 bases. Trimming at V came to 5 bases and at J to 4 bases, leaving 12 bases not matched to a gene. The CDR3 has 16 residues. Germline-derived CDR1 and CDR2 are SGHVS and FQNEAQ. DNA for the CDR3: TGTGCCAGCAGCACGGGGACAGGGTACTCAGGATACGAGCAGTACTTC. It codes for CASSTGTGYSGYEQYF. The full variable domain, rest sourced from reference TRBV7-8 and TRBJ2-7, is GAGVSQSPRYKVAKRGQDVALRCDPISGHVSLFWYQQALGQGPEFLTYFQNEAQLDKSGLPSDRFFAERPEGSVSTLKIQRTQQEDSAVYLCASSTGTGYSGYEQYFGPGTRLTVT.

The V gene is TRBV19, the J gene TRBJ2-2; 7 bases fit TRBD1. The CDR3 extends over 14 amino acids. The V and J ends lost 10 bases and 4 bases, in that order; junction bases with no gene match: 9. The germline V gene encodes CDR1 LNHDA and CDR2 SQIVND (reference sequence). DNA for the CDR3: TGTGCCACCCACAGGGGAGTATTCACCGGGGAGCTGTTTTTT. Translation: CATHRGVFTGELFF.

The genes are TRBV6-5 and TRBJ2-1, with a weak D call TRBD2 (5 bases). The CDR3 is 14 amino acids. Looked up from germline, CDR1 is MNHEY and CDR2 is SVGAGI. V was cut by 4 bases and J by 6 bases, with 13 bases left in between. As DNA, the CDR3 is TGTGCCAGCAGTTTTCGGGGTAAGGGCAATGAGCAGTTCTTC. The encoded protein is CASSFRGKGNEQFF.

CDR3 bases: TGTGCCAGCAGCCTCCGGACAGGGAGAGGCAATGAGCAGTTCTTC. It yields the protein CASSLRTGRGNEQFF. The chain couples TRBV11-3 to TRBJ2-1; 8 positions match TRBD1. The CDR3 runs 15 residues. Germline CDR1 SGHNT, CDR2 YENEEA. V dropped 5 bases and J dropped 6; count of bases not matched to a gene: 9.